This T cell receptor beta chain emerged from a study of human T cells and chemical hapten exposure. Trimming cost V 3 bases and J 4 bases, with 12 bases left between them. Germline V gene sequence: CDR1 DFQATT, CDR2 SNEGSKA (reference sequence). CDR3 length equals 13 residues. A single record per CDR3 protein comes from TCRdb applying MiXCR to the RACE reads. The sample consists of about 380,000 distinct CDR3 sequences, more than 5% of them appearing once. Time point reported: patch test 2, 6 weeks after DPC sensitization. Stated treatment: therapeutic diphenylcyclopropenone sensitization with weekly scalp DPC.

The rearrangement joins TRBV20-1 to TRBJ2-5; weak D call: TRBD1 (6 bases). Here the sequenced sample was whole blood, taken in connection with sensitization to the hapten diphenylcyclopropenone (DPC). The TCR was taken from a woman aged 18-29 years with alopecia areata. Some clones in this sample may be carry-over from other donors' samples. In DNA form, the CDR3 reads TGCAGTGCTAGGACCACAGGGCCAGAGACCCAGTACTTC. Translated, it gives CSARTTGPETQYF.